This record covers a single T cell receptor (beta chain). PCR amplification relied on 60 Vbeta primers (plus 13 Jbeta primers). TCRdb's copy holds only in-frame clones and misses some; the assay was immunoSEQ multiplex PCR. This sample has 190,000 or so clones; roughly four fifths occur once, and the top ten carry 1.6%. The data were obtained in a study of cytomegalovirus exposure and HLA in healthy donors. V was cut by 6 bases and J by 1 base, with 6 bases left in between. The CDR3 runs 13 residues. Germline V CDR1 and CDR2: SNHLY, FYNNEI. Sequenced input: PBMCs. J is TRBJ2-2 and V is TRBV2; D gene unclear. The receptor was isolated from a man between 45 and 60 years old in good health and CMV-seronegative. The CDR3 sequence: CASRNMNTGELFF. The CDR3 bases are TGTGCCAGCAGAAACATGAACACCGGGGAGCTGTTTTTT.